This section outlines one TCR beta chain sequence together with its context. The antigen is undetermined. Treatment defined: about 20 received Ad26.COV2.S at low or high dose, single or two shots; about 5 received placebo; per-sample allocation not given. At day 63 after the first vaccine or placebo injection, samples were drawn. J gave up 8 bases and V 5 bases, and 7 bases lay outside the gene matches. Germline V CDR1 and CDR2: LGHDT, YNNKEL (reference sequence). This CDR3 has 13 amino acids. This sample is drawn from a study of Ad26.COV2.S vaccination and SARS-CoV-2 variants. Study-wide results and limits: Vaccinees showed greater spike-specific TCR breadth than placebo recipients. There was reportedly substantial breadth in spike-specific CD8+ and CD4+ T cell responses after vaccination.

The table came from immunoSEQ multiplex PCR; TCRdb's copy has only in-frame clones and leaves some out. Found here are more than 300,000 clones, around 85% of them singletons; the top ten hold around 2%. The rearrangement joins TRBV3-1 (or the pseudogene TRBV3-2) to TRBJ1-2; 8 nucleotides align to TRBD1. The specimen was peripheral blood, collected in a trial of Ad26.COV2.S vaccine versus placebo. The sequence derives from a person between 18 and 60 years old who received the Ad26.COV2.S COVID-19 vaccine or a placebo. The CDR3 DNA sequence: TGTGCCAGCAGCGACAGGGGTTCGAGGGGCTACACCTTC. Its translation is CASSDRGSRGYTF.